This T cell receptor (beta chain) was recovered during a study of vaccination effects on CD4 cells after COVID-19 (dated by TCRdb to the early 2020s). Background for the entire study: Each participant got two doses of an mRNA SARS-CoV-2 vaccine, either BNT162b2 or mRNA-1273. The study compared SARS-CoV-2 spike-specific CD4+ TCR repertoires before and after mRNA vaccination in COVID-19 convalescent patients and infection-naive vaccine recipients. A total of nine to ten COVID-19 convalescent patients and a handful of SARS-CoV-2-naive healthy vaccine recipients were included in the full study. In the study, cultures from other donors were sequenced using the Oncomine TCR Beta short-read assay on an Illumina iSeq 100. On the study overall, not on this receptor specifically: In healthy vaccine recipients, vaccine-induced clones were almost all SARS-CoV-2 mono-reactive, with only 1 of 255 being cross-reactive with common cold coronaviruses. Only a small number of convalescent patients were included, and no early post-infection timepoints were available, which limited the study. At late post-vaccination timepoints, both infection-induced and vaccine-induced clones showed marked clonal contraction, consistent with waning T cell responses.

Counted from cysteine to phenylalanine, this CDR3 has 13 amino acids. Of the read, only the CDR3 DNA is kept; its 39 bases are in frame from base 1. V lost 3 bases and J lost 3 bases; the stretch between them is 8 bases long. For CDR1 and CDR2, the germline V gene (reference sequence) lists LNHDA and SQIVND. To identify antigen-specific CD4+ T cell clonotypes by their expansion, the ViraFEST assay first stimulated PBMC with viral peptide pools and then applied TCR sequencing. After more than 9 days of culture, CD4+ T cells were isolated with the EasySep CD4+ T cell isolation kit. The absence of prior SARS-CoV-2 infection in healthy vaccine recipients was confirmed by negative nucleocapsid antibodies before and after vaccination. Some 2 million PBMC per well were cultured in IMDM with approximately 5% human AB serum, roughly 10 IU/ml IL-2 and gentamicin, plus 10 ug/ml peptides. Half of the culture medium was replaced with fresh IL-2-containing medium on days 3 and 7. Unless otherwise noted, each peptide stimulation condition was cultured in triplicate wells. Using Ficoll-Paque Plus gradient centrifugation, PBMC were separated from whole blood and then either used fresh or cryopreserved at -140C. The overlapping peptide pools covered the spike proteins of SARS-CoV-2 as well as those of the common cold coronaviruses HCoV-NL63, HCoV-OC43 and HCoV-229E. The QIAamp micro DNA kit was used to extract genomic DNA from the cultured CD4+ T cells.

In regard to this clone: Its cognate antigen has yet to be identified. No base-level quality is on record; no much larger clone is a single base apart.

Library generation was performed with the immunoSEQ multiplex PCR assay. DNA from the cultured and isolated CD4+ T cells underwent TCR beta CDR3 sequencing. The original pipeline was this. Non-productive TCR sequences were removed, reads were trimmed to the CDR3 region, and CDR3s of at least 7 amino acids were retained. Antigen-specific clonotypes were identified with the MANAFEST web app by comparing expansion in peptide wells against reference cultures. Positive clones required FDR<0.05 expansion versus reference and all other wells, odds ratio above 5, and frequency above 0.1% in two replicate wells. Clonotypes significantly expanded in SARS-CoV-2 spike wells and in at least one common cold coronavirus spike condition were defined as cross-reactive. CDR3 similarity was assessed by Levenshtein distance with the stringdist R package, and unrooted trees were built with ape in R 3.6.1. TCRdb mirrors the immuneACCESS table, restricted to in-frame sequences. Some clones are absent from its copies; in checked studies, under half trace to an unresolved V gene, and the reason for the others is unknown. V and J calls and clone size are copied from that table; D and trimming were computed from the DNA. The sample records 70,000 or so clones, 78% of which are singletons. Clones ranked in the top ten supply over 9.5% of the sample.

The sequencing here drew on CD4+ T cells from PBMCs cultured with SARS-CoV-2 spike peptides, taken before COVID-19 vaccination. This specimen's cell subset or site label, per the study, means: SARS-CoV-2 spike overlapping peptide pool stimulation. The sequence links TRBV19 to TRBJ2-5, with the D gene call left open. The sequence came from a human donor who received a COVID-19 vaccine. The CDR3 protein is CASSMPQEETQYF. Here is the DNA: TGTGCCAGTAGTATGCCTCAAGAAGAGACCCAGTACTTC. With the rest looked up from the reference TRBV19 and TRBJ2-5 genes rather than sequenced, the full variable domain is DGGITQSPKYLFRKEGQNVTLSCEQNLNHDAMYWYRQDPGQGLRLIYYSQIVNDFQKGDIAEGYSVSREKKESFPLTVTSAQKNPTAFYLCASSMPQEETQYFGPGTRLLVL.